This TCR beta chain emerged from a study of blood T cell repertoires in COVID-19. Study context: PBMCs, B-cell-depleted T cells, or T cells were the source of the cDNA or gDNA that made up the material.

CDR1 is DFQATT and CDR2 is SNEGSKA in the germline V gene (reference sequence). The length of the CDR3 is 11 residues. On this clone: One end of the junction is discordant with germline, which a read error may explain.

Per the original methods: Nucleated cell number was recorded as an estimate derived from reference gene primer amplification. Generated by immunoSEQ multiplex PCR, the TCRdb table keeps only in-frame clones and is missing some. D and trimming were read from the DNA, whereas the V and J calls and clone size are those reported in that table. The sample contains about 140,000 clones, 79% of which appear only once. This TCR was recovered from a man in his sixties with acute or convalescent COVID-19. Sequencing was done on a sample of peripheral blood. The J gene is TRBJ2-7, the V gene TRBV20-1; 10 bases agree with TRBD1. CDR3 region: CSAPGTGEEAF. DNA of the CDR3: TGCAGTGCCCCCGGGACAGGGGAGGAGGCCTTC.